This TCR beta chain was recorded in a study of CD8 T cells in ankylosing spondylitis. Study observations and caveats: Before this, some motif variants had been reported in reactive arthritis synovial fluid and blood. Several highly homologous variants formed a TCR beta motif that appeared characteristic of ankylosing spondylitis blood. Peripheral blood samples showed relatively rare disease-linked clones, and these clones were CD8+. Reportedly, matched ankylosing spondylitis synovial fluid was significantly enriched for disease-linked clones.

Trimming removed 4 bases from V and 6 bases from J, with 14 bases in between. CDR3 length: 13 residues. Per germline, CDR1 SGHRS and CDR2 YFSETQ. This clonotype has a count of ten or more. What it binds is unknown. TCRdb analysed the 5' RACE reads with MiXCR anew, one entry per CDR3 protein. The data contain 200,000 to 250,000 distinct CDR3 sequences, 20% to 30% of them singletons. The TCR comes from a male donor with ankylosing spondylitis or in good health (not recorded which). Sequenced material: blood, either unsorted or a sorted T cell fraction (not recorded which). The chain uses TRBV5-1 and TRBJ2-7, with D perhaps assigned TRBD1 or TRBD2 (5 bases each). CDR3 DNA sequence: TGCGCCAGCAGCAGGACCTCAGGGAGCGAGCAGTACTTC. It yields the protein CASSRTSGSEQYF. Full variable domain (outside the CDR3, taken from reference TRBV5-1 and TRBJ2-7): KAGVTQTPRYLIKTRGQQVTLSCSPISGHRSVSWYQQTPGQGLQFLFEYFSETQRNKGNFPGRFSGRQFSNSRSEMNVSTLELGDSALYLCASSRTSGSEQYFGPGTRLTVT.